Each of the 28 T cell receptor beta chains below was sequenced from the same sample in a study of blood T cell repertoires in COVID-19. Repertoires were generated with immunoSEQ multiplex PCR, while TCRdb's copy carries only in-frame clones and drops some. The sample carries 130,000 to 150,000 clones, around 83% recorded once. Sequencing was performed on PBMCs or T cells enriched from blood (not recorded which). The origin of the receptors is a woman aged 45-65 years who had been exposed to COVID-19.

The chain joins TRBV19 to TRBJ2-4, with D perhaps matching TRBD1 (6 bases). CDR3 length equals 17 residues. CDR1 LNHDA and CDR2 SQIVND come from the germline V gene (reference sequence). Trimming took 1 base from V and 0 from J, leaving 13 bases between them. This CDR3 reads CASSIGRDNLAKNIQYF. DNA of the CDR3: TGTGCCAGTAGTATAGGCCGGGACAACCTAGCCAAAAACATTCAGTACTTC.

The chain combines TRBV3-1 (or the pseudogene TRBV3-2) with TRBJ1-6; D ambiguous. The V gene lost 4 bases and the J gene lost 10 bases, with 20 bases spanning the gap. CDR3 length: 16 amino acids. Germline V CDR1 and CDR2: LGHDT, YNNKEL (reference sequence). In nucleotides, the CDR3 is TGTGCCAGCAGCCCTGCGGCAAAAACTTTTAACTCACCCCTCCACTTT. The encoded protein is CASSPAAKTFNSPLHF.

The count of this clone is one. The rearrangement links TRBV10-2 to TRBJ1-2; no definite D call. This CDR3 region has 17 residues. V lost 7 bases to trimming and J lost 0 bases, with 21 bases between them. CDR1 is WSHSY and CDR2 is SAAADI in the germline V gene. The CDR3 loop reads CASTLKTPDTSNYGYTF. CDR3 coding DNA: TGCGCCAGCACCCTGAAAACCCCCGACACGTCTAACTATGGCTACACCTTC.

The gene calls are TRBV2 and TRBJ1-2; 7 bases align to TRBD1. The V gene end was trimmed by 6 bases and the J gene end by 3 bases; junction bases not matched to a gene: 4. The CDR3 consists of 13 residues. CDR1 is SNHLY, CDR2 FYNNEI, per germline. The CDR3 DNA sequence: TGTGCCAGCAGAGCCGGGACAGACTATGGCTACACCTTC. Translated: CASRAGTDYGYTF.

The chain combines TRBV9 with TRBJ1-1, with a possible D match to TRBD1 (5 bases). This CDR3 is 13 amino acids long. Trimming removed 1 base from V and 7 bases from J, with 11 bases in between. Germline V gene sequence: CDR1 SGDLS, CDR2 YYNGEE. The CDR3 protein is CASSVTWGGEAFF. The CDR3 DNA reads TGTGCCAGCAGCGTAACATGGGGGGGTGAAGCTTTCTTT. The whole variable domain, filled in from reference TRBV9 and TRBJ1-1, reads DSGVTQTPKHLITATGQRVTLRCSPRSGDLSVYWYQQSLDQGLQFLIQYYNGEERAKGNILERFSAQQFPDLHSELNLSSLELGDSALYFCASSVTWGGEAFFGQGTRLTVV.

This clone was observed a single time. The rearrangement uses TRBV25-1 and TRBJ1-6, with D perhaps matching TRBD1 (6 bases). CDR3 size: 15 residues. Germline CDR1 is MGHDK and CDR2 is SYGVNS. V shed 3 bases and J shed 5 bases, with 11 bases lying between them. CDR3: CASSESDSNNSPLHF. CDR3 DNA: TGTGCCAGCAGTGAGTCGGACAGTAATAATTCACCCCTCCACTTT.

CDR3 nucleotides: TGCAGCGGGGACAGGGCGTCCTACAATGAGCAGTTCTTC. Protein product: CSGDRASYNEQFF. J is TRBJ2-1 and V is TRBV29-1; 9 nucleotides match TRBD1. In germline, CDR1 is SQVTM, CDR2 ANQGSEA. With 7 bases clipped from V and 1 base from J, the junction kept 2 bases outside the gene matches. This CDR3 spans 13 amino acids.

The chain employs TRBV11-2 and TRBJ2-5, with D possibly being TRBD2 (6 bases). The CDR3 is made up of 14 amino acids. Germline CDR1 reads SGHAT; CDR2 reads FQNNGV. V lost 7 bases, J lost 3 bases, and 15 bases lay in between. The CDR3 reads CASTTGGPKETQYF. The CDR3 nucleotides are TGTGCCAGCACCACCGGAGGGCCGAAAGAGACCCAGTACTTC.

The rearrangement joins TRBV19 to TRBJ1-1; 7 nucleotides align to TRBD1. The germline V gene has CDR1 LNHDA and CDR2 SQIVND (reference sequence). This CDR3 is built from 13 residues. The trim removed 8 bases at V and 1 base at J, leaving 4 bases unmatched. The CDR3 spells CASRTGPNTEAFF. The CDR3 DNA follows: TGTGCCAGTCGGACAGGCCCGAACACTGAAGCTTTCTTT.

The chain recombines TRBV7-9 with TRBJ2-1; 7 nucleotides align to TRBD2. Germline-derived CDR1 and CDR2 are SEHNR and FQNEAQ (reference sequence). There are 15 residues in the CDR3. V shed 1 base, J shed 7 bases, and the junction held 7 bases outside the gene matches. CDR3 sequence (DNA): TGTGCCAGCAGCTTAGTAACGGGAGGAGGTAATGAGCAGTTCTTC. Translated: CASSLVTGGGNEQFF.

The V call is TRBV27, the J call TRBJ1-2; TRBD1 is a possible D gene (5 bases). V dropped 2 bases and J dropped 6 bases, with 16 bases sitting between them. This CDR3 has 15 residues. CDR1 is MNHEY, CDR2 SMNVEV, per germline (reference sequence). The CDR3 DNA reads as TGTGCCAGCAGTTTACGGGGGATCGCGACAAATGGCTACACCTTC. Its protein product is CASSLRGIATNGYTF.

The rearrangement links TRBV7-8 to TRBJ2-3, with a weak D call TRBD1 (6 bases). V was shortened by 5 bases and J by 6 bases, with 9 bases between the two germline ends. The CDR3 length is 12 residues. Germline V gives CDR1 SGHVS, CDR2 FQNEAQ. The CDR3 DNA follows: TGTGCCAGCAGCCCAACAGGGGATACGCAGTATTTT. It encodes CASSPTGDTQYF.

The chain carries TRBV6-5 and TRBJ2-7, with 7 nucleotides matching TRBD2. J was trimmed by 3 bases and V by 4 bases; bases with no gene match: 3. The CDR3 runs 13 residues. Germline V gives CDR1 MNHEY, CDR2 SVGAGI. The CDR3 bases are TGTGCCAGCAGTTTACAGCGGGACTACGAGCAGTACTTC. Translating gives CASSLQRDYEQYF.

This clone was seen just once. The V call is TRBV6-5, the J call TRBJ1-5, with D tentatively TRBD1 (6 bases). CDR3 size: 14 residues. V lost 6 bases to trimming and J lost 4 bases, with 13 bases between them. From germline, CDR1 is MNHEY and CDR2 SVGAGI. This CDR3 is CASSPVQGNQPQHF. The CDR3 coding sequence is TGTGCCAGCAGCCCCGTACAGGGAAATCAGCCCCAGCATTTT.

The chain couples TRBV6-1 to TRBJ1-1; TRBD1 might be the D (6 bases). Germline lookup yields CDR1 MNHNS and CDR2 SASEGT. Between the trimmed V and J ends, which lost 4 bases and 3 bases, there was a span of 18 bases. The CDR3 length is 16 residues. The CDR3 region is CASSGRDTTSDTEAFF. In DNA form, the CDR3 reads TGTGCCAGCAGTGGTCGGGACACCACTTCGGACACTGAAGCTTTCTTT.

The chain links TRBV11-2 to TRBJ2-1; the D gene is possibly TRBD2 (7 bases). The CDR3 spans 14 residues. Germline V gene sequence: CDR1 SGHAT, CDR2 FQNNGV. V lost 6 bases and J 3 bases, leaving 12 bases between the germline ends. The CDR3 loop is CASSSGEGYNEQFF. CDR3 bases: TGTGCCAGCAGTTCAGGGGAGGGCTACAATGAGCAGTTCTTC.

This chain connects TRBV5-1 to TRBJ2-2, with D perhaps matching TRBD2 (5 bases). The V end lost 0 bases, the J end lost 9 bases, and 9 bases lay between the germline ends. Germline CDR1 and CDR2: SGHRS and YFSETQ. The CDR3 loop spans 13 amino acids. The CDR3 reads CASSLEVGRELFF. The CDR3 DNA follows: TGCGCCAGCAGCTTGGAGGTCGGGAGGGAGCTGTTTTTT.

This clone showed up just a few times. V usage is TRBV18 and J usage is TRBJ1-3, with D maybe TRBD1 (6 bases). From germline, CDR1 is KGHSH and CDR2 LQKENI. The length of the CDR3 is 15 residues. V was pared by 2 bases and J by 8 bases, with 16 bases between. CDR3 amino acids: CASSPAQGNKDTIYF. Here the CDR3 DNA reads TGTGCCAGCTCACCAGCCCAGGGGAACAAGGACACCATATATTTT.

The chain links TRBV7-9 to TRBJ2-3; D is unresolved. Germline CDR1 SEHNR, CDR2 FQNEAQ (reference sequence). This CDR3 spans 15 amino acids. Trimming removed 5 bases from V and 8 bases from J, with 20 bases in between. The CDR3 nucleotides read TGTGCCAGCAGCCCGCAAGGTGCCCGCCCGGGTACGCAGTATTTT. Its translation: CASSPQGARPGTQYF.

The chain carries TRBV9 and TRBJ2-1, with D unclear. Germline V CDR1 and CDR2: SGDLS, YYNGEE. Trimming took off 2 bases at V and 5 bases at J, with 8 bases between the two ends. The CDR3 spans 13 residues. This CDR3 reads CASSVRLNNEQFF. The CDR3 DNA reads as TGTGCCAGCAGCGTCCGACTGAACAATGAGCAGTTCTTC.

The chain couples TRBV13 to TRBJ2-1; possibly TRBD2 for D (5 bases). Germline CDR1 reads PRHDT; CDR2 reads FYEKMQ (reference sequence). The CDR3 sequence is 12 residues long. V shed 6 bases and J shed 8 bases, with 11 bases lying between them. For the CDR3, the DNA is TGTGCCAGCAGTCGAGGGATCGATGAGCAGTTCTTC. Translated: CASSRGIDEQFF. The whole variable domain, remainder taken from reference TRBV13 and TRBJ2-1, is AAGVIQSPRHLIKEKRETATLKCYPIPRHDTVYWYQQGPGQDPQFLISFYEKMQSDKGSIPDRFSAQQFSDYHSELNMSSLELGDSALYFCASSRGIDEQFFGPGTRLTVL.

In this sample, this clone turned up a few times. The V gene is TRBV5-3, the J gene TRBJ1-2; 8 nucleotides agree with TRBD1. TRBV5-3 belongs to the ORF category, with a function that is uncertain. The CDR3 is 17 residues long. With 4 bases clipped from V and 4 bases from J, the junction kept 15 bases outside the gene matches. CDR3 in amino acids: CARSPELTGGTIYGYTF. In DNA form, the CDR3 reads TGTGCCAGAAGCCCGGAATTAACAGGGGGGACGATCTATGGCTACACCTTC.

The J gene is TRBJ2-5, the V gene TRBV3-1 (or the pseudogene TRBV3-2); 10 bases map to TRBD2. V trimming: 1 base; J trimming: 9 bases; junction bases outside the gene matches: 5. The CDR3 has 14 residues. Germline V gene sequence: CDR1 LGHDT, CDR2 YNNKEL (reference sequence). The CDR3: CASSQGRLAGPQYF. CDR3 bases: TGTGCCAGCAGCCAAGGTCGACTAGCGGGCCCCCAGTACTTC.

The chain has TRBV6-5 and TRBJ2-1; 8 bases match TRBD2. The junction had 10 bases not matched to a gene; V was cut back by 6 bases and J by 6 bases. The CDR3 totals 15 residues. Germline V gives CDR1 MNHEY, CDR2 SVGAGI. The CDR3 DNA sequence: TGTGCCAGCAGCTCCAGCGGGGGCCGGGGCAATGAGCAGTTCTTC. Its translation is CASSSSGGRGNEQFF.

The chain employs TRBV7-9 and TRBJ2-7; possible D gene TRBD2, 7 bases. Germline CDR1 SEHNR, CDR2 FQNEAQ (reference sequence). The length of the CDR3 is 15 residues. The V end lost 2 bases, the J end lost 4 bases, and 15 bases lay between the germline ends. Here the CDR3 reads CASSLPAGGRYEQYF. The CDR3 DNA is TGTGCCAGCAGCTTACCCGCCGGGGGGCGGTACGAGCAGTACTTC.

The chain combines TRBV14 with TRBJ2-3, with a weak D call TRBD1 (5 bases). Trimming pared 4 bases from V and 3 bases from J, leaving 8 bases between. The CDR3 consists of 13 residues. From germline, CDR1 is SGHDN and CDR2 FVKESK. The CDR3 protein is CASSPAGTDTQYF. The CDR3 DNA is TGTGCCAGCAGCCCTGCAGGGACAGATACGCAGTATTTT.

The genes are TRBV6-5 and TRBJ1-5, with a weak D call TRBD1 (5 bases). The length of the CDR3 is 13 residues. Trimming cost V 7 bases and J 5 bases, with 12 bases left between them. The germline V gene encodes CDR1 MNHEY and CDR2 SVGAGI. The CDR3 DNA follows: TGTGCCAGCATGCGGCAGGGCCATCAGCCCCAGCATTTT. Residues: CASMRQGHQPQHF.

The chain has TRBV27 and TRBJ2-2; 7 bases are shared with TRBD2. Germline loops: CDR1 MNHEY, CDR2 SMNVEV (reference sequence). The CDR3 is 15 residues long. V lost 6 bases and J lost 8; bases outside the gene matches: 12. The CDR3 nucleotides are TGTGCCAGCAGACCCCTTGTAGGGAGGGAGGGGGAGCTGTTTTTT. Its translation: CASRPLVGREGELFF.